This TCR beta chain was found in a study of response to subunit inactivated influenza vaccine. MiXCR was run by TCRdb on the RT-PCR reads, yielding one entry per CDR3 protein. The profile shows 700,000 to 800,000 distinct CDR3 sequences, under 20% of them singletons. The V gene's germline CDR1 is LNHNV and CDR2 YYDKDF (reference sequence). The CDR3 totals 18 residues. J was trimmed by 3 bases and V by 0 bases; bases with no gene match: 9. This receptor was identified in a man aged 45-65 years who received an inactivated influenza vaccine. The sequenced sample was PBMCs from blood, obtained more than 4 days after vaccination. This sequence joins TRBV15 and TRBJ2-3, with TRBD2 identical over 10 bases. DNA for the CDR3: TGTGCCACCAGCAGAGAGGGACTAGCGCGTACTGGGACAGATACGCAGTATTTT. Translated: CATSREGLARTGTDTQYF.